Following are 21 T cell receptor beta chains from one sample sequenced in a study of blood T cell repertoires in COVID-19. Assay used: immunoSEQ multiplex PCR; TCRdb lists only in-frame clones, some missing. Of 200,000 or so clones in the sample, just under 85% were seen once. The specimen was PBMCs or T cells enriched from blood (not recorded which). These receptors were taken from a woman in her thirties or forties with acute COVID-19.

The V gene is TRBV16, the J gene TRBJ2-3, with 8 bases that match TRBD1. The germline V gene encodes CDR1 KGHSY and CDR2 FQNENV. The CDR3 totals 15 residues. Unmatched junction bases numbered 3, after V lost 4 bases and J lost 0 bases. DNA of the CDR3: TGTGCCAGCAGCCCTCGGGACAGGAGCACAGATACGCAGTATTTT. Translating it yields CASSPRDRSTDTQYF.

This chain joins TRBV27 and TRBJ2-7, with 7 bases lining up with TRBD2. Germline V gene data show CDR1 as MNHEY and CDR2 as SMNVEV (reference sequence). V was clipped by 5 bases and J by 3 bases; unmatched bases: 4. This CDR3 spans 13 amino acids. The CDR3 DNA follows: TGTGCCAGCAGTCCTCCGGGAGGCTACGAGCAGTACTTC. Its protein is CASSPPGGYEQYF.

This clone appeared once. The rearrangement joins TRBV7-3 to TRBJ2-2; D gene unclear. V was clipped by 5 bases and J by 1 base, with 8 bases between them. CDR3 length: 14 residues. Germline CDR1 SGHTA, CDR2 FQGTGA. The CDR3 DNA sequence: TGTGCCAGCAGCCTGTCCGGGAACACCGGGGAGCTGTTTTTT. Translation: CASSLSGNTGELFF. Looking up the rest from reference TRBV7-3 and TRBJ2-2 gives the full variable domain: GAGVSQTPSNKVTEKGKYVELRCDPISGHTALYWYRQSLGQGPEFLIYFQGTGAADDSGLPNDRFFAVRPEGSVSTLKIQRTERGDSAVYLCASSLSGNTGELFFGEGSRLTVL.

This chain joins TRBV5-6 and TRBJ1-2, with TRBD1 matching 10 bases. J gave up 5 bases and V 2 bases, and 6 bases lay outside the gene matches. The length of the CDR3 is 15 residues. Germline V CDR1 and CDR2: SGHDT, YYEEEE. Here the CDR3 DNA reads TGTGCCAGCAGCTTACCGGGACAGGGGCATTATGGCTACACCTTC. Translation gives CASSLPGQGHYGYTF.

The V call is TRBV19, the J call TRBJ1-5; D not certain. Germline CDR1 and CDR2: LNHDA and SQIVND (reference sequence). V gave up 6 bases and J gave up 5 bases, with 11 bases separating them. The CDR3 has 13 amino acids. The CDR3, as DNA: TGTGCCAGTAGCGATAGCATTGATCAGCCCCAGCATTTT. Protein product: CASSDSIDQPQHF.

The genes are TRBV7-9 and TRBJ2-2; D uncertain. CDR3 length: 12 residues. From germline, CDR1 is SEHNR and CDR2 FQNEAQ (reference sequence). Deletions cut 5 bases from V and 4 bases from J, with 5 bases between. CDR3 coding DNA: TGTGCCAGCAGCCCTACCACCGGGGAGCTGTTTTTT. Its translation is CASSPTTGELFF.

This chain uses TRBV7-2 with TRBJ1-4, with D possibly TRBD1 on 5 matching bases. V was shortened by 5 bases and J by 8 bases, with 15 bases between the two germline ends. CDR3 size: 14 residues. Germline lookup yields CDR1 SGHTA and CDR2 FQGNSA. CDR3 bases: TGTGCCAGCAGCCAGGGACTTCGGGAGGAAAAACTGTTTTTT. Translated: CASSQGLREEKLFF.

The V gene is TRBV19, the J gene TRBJ1-2, with a tentative D call TRBD1 (5 bases). Trimming shortened V by 2 bases and J by 0 bases, and 13 bases separated the two germline ends. The CDR3 runs to 16 residues. CDR1 is LNHDA, CDR2 SQIVND, per germline (reference sequence). CDR3: CASSILPTASNYGYTF. CDR3 sequence (DNA): TGTGCCAGTAGTATATTGCCGACAGCCTCTAACTATGGCTACACCTTC.

The CDR3 coding sequence is TGTGCCAGCAGCCCCAGGGTGTCCTACAATGAGCAGTTCTTC. It translates to CASSPRVSYNEQFF. The genes are TRBV7-9 and TRBJ2-1; D might be TRBD1 (5 bases). There are 14 residues in the CDR3. Trimming removed 5 bases at V and 1 base at J, with 9 bases between. CDR1 and CDR2 (germline): SEHNR, FQNEAQ (reference sequence).

The V call is TRBV4-2, the J call TRBJ1-3, with D uncertain. Trimming took 0 bases from V and 5 from J, leaving 11 bases between them. Germline CDR1 is LGHNA and CDR2 is YNFKEQ. The CDR3 has 15 amino acids. DNA for the CDR3: TGTGCCAGCAGCCAAGAGGTGGTGCGGCGAAACACCATATATTTT. This gives the protein CASSQEVVRRNTIYF.

Only a few counts were recorded for this clone. V and J are TRBV29-1 and TRBJ2-5; perhaps TRBD1 as D (5 bases). Trimming took 1 base from V and 5 from J, leaving 8 bases between them. The CDR3 consists of 12 residues. Per the germline V gene, CDR1 is SQVTM and CDR2 is ANQGSEA. The CDR3, as DNA: TGCAGCGTTGAAGTGTCAGGGGAGACCCAGTACTTC. It yields the protein CSVEVSGETQYF.

The rearrangement joins TRBV11-1 to TRBJ2-2; 12 bases match TRBD1. Unmatched junction bases numbered 4, after V lost 0 bases and J lost 5 bases. From germline, CDR1 is SGHAT and CDR2 FQDESV (reference sequence). This CDR3 has 17 amino acids. The CDR3 loop reads CASSLATGQGATGELFF. The CDR3 DNA reads TGTGCCAGCAGCTTAGCGACGGGACAGGGGGCGACCGGGGAGCTGTTTTTT. Full variable domain (rest looked up from reference TRBV11-1 and TRBJ2-2): EAEVAQSPRYKITEKSQAVAFWCDPISGHATLYWYRQILGQGPELLVQFQDESVVDDSQLPKDRFSAERLKGVDSTLKIQPAELGDSAMYLCASSLATGQGATGELFFGEGSRLTVL.

The chain combines TRBV27 with TRBJ2-6; TRBD2 is a possible D gene (5 bases). The CDR3 extends over 15 amino acids. Germline-derived CDR1 and CDR2 are MNHEY and SMNVEV (reference sequence). V lost 7 bases, J lost 2 bases, and 12 bases lay in between. The CDR3 protein is CASKSRAAGANVLTF. CDR3 nucleotide sequence: TGTGCCAGCAAGTCGCGGGCAGCTGGGGCCAACGTCCTGACTTTC.

The chain couples TRBV7-3 to TRBJ2-3, with D perhaps matching TRBD2 (7 bases). The CDR3 totals 14 residues. Per germline, CDR1 SGHTA and CDR2 FQGTGA. V dropped 5 bases and J dropped 9 bases, with 18 bases sitting between them. CDR3 protein: CASSGDATGGTQYF. CDR3 DNA: TGTGCCAGCAGCGGCGACGCAACGGGGGGCACGCAGTATTTT.

The chain is built from TRBV10-1 and TRBJ1-1; D gene uncertain. There are 13 residues in the CDR3. The V end was cut by 0 bases, the J end by 11 bases, with 13 bases between. In germline, CDR1 is WNHNN, CDR2 SYGVQD (reference sequence). In DNA, the CDR3 is TGCGCCAGCAGTGAGTCGATTGGGAGTCGCGCTTTCTTT. Translating gives CASSESIGSRAFF.

The rearrangement uses TRBV6-1 and TRBJ1-2, with unresolved D. Trimming removed 0 bases at V and 0 bases at J, with 8 bases between. The CDR3 consists of 15 residues. The germline V gene encodes CDR1 MNHNS and CDR2 SASEGT. The CDR3 DNA is TGTGCCAGCAGTGAAGCGGCGGGGTCTAACTATGGCTACACCTTC. Its translation: CASSEAAGSNYGYTF.

This rearrangement joins TRBV9 to TRBJ2-7, with D hard to call. The CDR3 has 14 residues. V lost 3 bases, J lost 4 bases, and 14 bases lay in between. Germline CDR1 SGDLS, CDR2 YYNGEE. The CDR3 reads CASSAQVSGYEQYF. CDR3 coding DNA: TGTGCCAGCAGCGCCCAGGTATCAGGTTACGAGCAGTACTTC.

Worth noting for this clone: In the same sample, other DNA sequences code for this CDR3. The chain recombines TRBV5-1 with TRBJ2-2; TRBD1 agrees at 11 bases. J gave up 4 bases and V 4 bases, and 3 bases lay outside the gene matches. There are 15 residues in the CDR3. Germline CDR1 and CDR2: SGHRS and YFSETQ. In DNA form, the CDR3 reads TGCGCCAGCAGCCCCGGGACAGGGGGCACCGGGGAGCTGTTTTTT. Residues: CASSPGTGGTGELFF.

The CDR3 nucleotides are TGTGCCAGCAGCTTAGCCGGTCAGCCCCAGCATTTT. This encodes CASSLAGQPQHF. The chain has TRBV7-8 and TRBJ1-5, with D uncertain. Germline V gene sequence: CDR1 SGHVS, CDR2 FQNEAQ. The V end lost 0 bases, the J end lost 6 bases, and 3 bases lay between the germline ends. The CDR3 is 12 amino acids.

In this sample, this clone turned up a few times. The chain couples TRBV3-1 (or the pseudogene TRBV3-2) to TRBJ2-1, with D perhaps matching TRBD2 (7 bases). Germline-derived CDR1 and CDR2 are LGHDT and YNNKEL (reference sequence). V was pared by 0 bases and J by 2 bases, with 17 bases between. The length of the CDR3 is 18 residues. The CDR3 spells CASSQEVNWGGAYNEQFF. The CDR3 DNA reads TGTGCCAGCAGCCAAGAGGTAAATTGGGGGGGCGCCTACAATGAGCAGTTCTTC.

The V gene is TRBV7-3, the J gene TRBJ1-5, with D maybe TRBD1 (5 bases). Germline lookup yields CDR1 SGHTA and CDR2 FQGTGA. V lost 5 bases and J 0 bases, leaving 17 bases between the germline ends. The CDR3 contains 17 residues. The CDR3 DNA follows: TGTGCCAGCAGCATCCTCGACAGCGATTATAGCAATCAGCCCCAGCATTTT. It specifies CASSILDSDYSNQPQHF.